A selection of T cell receptor beta chains follows, all from one sample in a study of blood T cell repertoires in COVID-19. Assay: immunoSEQ multiplex PCR; the TCRdb copy retains only in-frame clones and omits some. The sample includes about 79,000 clones, around nine tenths of them seen just once. The sequenced sample was peripheral blood. The source of these receptors is a man between 65 and 85 years old with active or convalescent COVID-19. Both conserved end residues are part of each CDR3. The order of the fields is clone size, V gene, J gene, D gene, CDR3 DNA, CDR3 protein. D genes are given only for firm matches. Rows give clone size only sometimes, using once, few, many, or a class for an expanded clone.

clone_size: -; v_call: TRBV6-5; j_call: TRBJ1-1; d_call: -; cdr3_nt: TGTGCCACGTCTGGGAGGGTTAACACTGAAGCTTTCTTT; cdr3_aa: CATSGRVNTEAFF
clone_size: -; v_call: TRBV5-8; j_call: TRBJ2-3; d_call: TRBD2; cdr3_nt: TGTGCCAGCAGCTTGGTGGTAGCGGGAGGGTCGGATACGCAGTATTTT; cdr3_aa: CASSLVVAGGSDTQYF
clone_size: -; v_call: TRBV11-2; j_call: TRBJ1-2; d_call: TRBD1; cdr3_nt: TGTGCCAGCAGCCGAGGGGACAGGGAAAATGGCTACACCTTC; cdr3_aa: CASSRGDRENGYTF
clone_size: -; v_call: TRBV4-1; j_call: TRBJ2-1; d_call: -; cdr3_nt: TGCGCCAGCAGCCAGCCCCATAGGTTAGCGGACAATGAGCAGTTCTTC; cdr3_aa: CASSQPHRLADNEQFF
clone_size: -; v_call: TRBV6-1; j_call: TRBJ2-5; d_call: TRBD1; cdr3_nt: TGTGCCAGCAGTGAAGGAGGCAGGGGGGAGACCCAGTACTTC; cdr3_aa: CASSEGGRGETQYF
clone_size: -; v_call: TRBV7-9; j_call: TRBJ2-7; d_call: -; cdr3_nt: TGTGCCAGCAGCTTAACAGGGATCCCCTACGAGCAGTACTTC; cdr3_aa: CASSLTGIPYEQYF
clone_size: -; v_call: TRBV5-4; j_call: TRBJ2-1; d_call: -; cdr3_nt: TGTGCCAGCAGCTTATCAGGGGAGCCCTACAATGAGCAGTTCTTC; cdr3_aa: CASSLSGEPYNEQFF
clone_size: -; v_call: TRBV6-5; j_call: TRBJ2-5; d_call: TRBD2; cdr3_nt: TGTGCCAGCAGGTGGACTAGCGGGAGTCAAGAGACCCAGTACTTC; cdr3_aa: CASRWTSGSQETQYF
clone_size: -; v_call: TRBV5-4; j_call: TRBJ2-5; d_call: -; cdr3_nt: TGTGCCAGCAGCATGATGGACAGCCAAGAGACCCAGTACTTC; cdr3_aa: CASSMMDSQETQYF
clone_size: -; v_call: TRBV14; j_call: TRBJ2-7; d_call: TRBD2; cdr3_nt: TGTGCCAGCAGCCAAGGACTAGCACCCTACGAGCAGTACTTC; cdr3_aa: CASSQGLAPYEQYF
clone_size: -; v_call: TRBV6-6; j_call: TRBJ1-5; d_call: -; cdr3_nt: TGTGCCAGCAGAGATGACAGCAAGCAACAGCCCCAGCATTTT; cdr3_aa: CASRDDSKQQPQHF
clone_size: -; v_call: TRBV24-1; j_call: TRBJ2-3; d_call: -; cdr3_nt: TGTGCCACCAGTGATTTGCAGTACACAGATACGCAGTATTTT; cdr3_aa: CATSDLQYTDTQYF
clone_size: -; v_call: TRBV28; j_call: TRBJ2-5; d_call: -; cdr3_nt: TGTGCCAGCAGTTTGGACAGCCAAGAGACCCAGTACTTC; cdr3_aa: CASSLDSQETQYF
clone_size: -; v_call: TRBV10-2; j_call: TRBJ2-3; d_call: -; cdr3_nt: TGCGCCAGCAGCCAATCCACAGATACGCAGTATTTT; cdr3_aa: CASSQSTDTQYF
clone_size: once; v_call: TRBV7-2; j_call: TRBJ1-5; d_call: -; cdr3_nt: TGTGCCAGCAGCATTACAGGGCAGGGGCAGCCCCAGCATTTT; cdr3_aa: CASSITGQGQPQHF
clone_size: -; v_call: TRBV27; j_call: TRBJ1-3; d_call: TRBD1; cdr3_nt: TGTGCCAGCAGATCAACGACAGGGGCCTCTGGAAACACCATATATTTT; cdr3_aa: CASRSTTGASGNTIYF
clone_size: -; v_call: TRBV7-2; j_call: TRBJ2-3; d_call: -; cdr3_nt: TGTGCCAGCAGGGGGGGCGGGAGTGCAGATACGCAGTATTTT; cdr3_aa: CASRGGGSADTQYF